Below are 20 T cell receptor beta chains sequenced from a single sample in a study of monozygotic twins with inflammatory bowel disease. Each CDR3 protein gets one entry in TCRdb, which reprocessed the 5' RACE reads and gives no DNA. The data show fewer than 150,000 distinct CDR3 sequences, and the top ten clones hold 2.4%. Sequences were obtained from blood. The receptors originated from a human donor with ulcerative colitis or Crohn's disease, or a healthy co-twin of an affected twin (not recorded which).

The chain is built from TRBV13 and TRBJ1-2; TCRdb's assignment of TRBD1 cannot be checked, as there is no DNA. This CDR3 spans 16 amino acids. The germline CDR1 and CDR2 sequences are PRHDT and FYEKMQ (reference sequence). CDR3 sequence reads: CASSLGRGRGGYGYTF. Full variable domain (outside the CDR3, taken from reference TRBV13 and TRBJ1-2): AAGVIQSPRHLIKEKRETATLKCYPIPRHDTVYWYQQGPGQDPQFLISFYEKMQSDKGSIPDRFSAQQFSDYHSELNMSSLELGDSALYFCASSLGRGRGGYGYTFGSGTRLTVV.

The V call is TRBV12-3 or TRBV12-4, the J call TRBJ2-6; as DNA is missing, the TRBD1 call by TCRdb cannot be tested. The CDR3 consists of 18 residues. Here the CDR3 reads CASSLEGQKPSGANVLTF.

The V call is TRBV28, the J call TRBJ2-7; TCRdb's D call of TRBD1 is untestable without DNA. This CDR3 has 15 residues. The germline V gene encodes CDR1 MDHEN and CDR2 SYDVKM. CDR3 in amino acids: CASITGGVLGVEQYF.

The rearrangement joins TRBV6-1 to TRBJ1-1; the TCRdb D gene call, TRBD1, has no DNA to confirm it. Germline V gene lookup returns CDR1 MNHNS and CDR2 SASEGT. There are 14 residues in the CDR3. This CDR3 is CASIRTGKNTEAFF.

CDR3 sequence reads: CASSATGTGRKQPQHF. The V and J genes are TRBV18 and TRBJ1-5; there is no DNA to check the TCRdb D call of TRBD1. This CDR3 has 16 residues. CDR1 and CDR2 from the germline V gene are KGHSH and LQKENI.

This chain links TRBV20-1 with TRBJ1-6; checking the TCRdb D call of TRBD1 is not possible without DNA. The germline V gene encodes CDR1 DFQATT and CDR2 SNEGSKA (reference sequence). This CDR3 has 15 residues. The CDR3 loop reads CSARAGQGGNSPLHF.

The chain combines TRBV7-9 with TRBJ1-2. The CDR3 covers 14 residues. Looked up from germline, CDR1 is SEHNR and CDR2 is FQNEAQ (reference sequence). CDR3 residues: CASSSRDGPRGYTF. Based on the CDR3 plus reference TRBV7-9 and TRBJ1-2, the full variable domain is DTGVSQNPRHKITKRGQNVTFRCDPISEHNRLYWYRQTLGQGPEFLTYFQNEAQLEKSRLLSDRFSAERPKGSFSTLEIQRTEQGDSAMYLCASSSRDGPRGYTFGSGTRLTVV.

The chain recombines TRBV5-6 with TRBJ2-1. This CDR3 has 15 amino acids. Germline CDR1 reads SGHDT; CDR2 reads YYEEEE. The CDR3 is CASSLGRPSYNEQFF.

CDR3 region: CASHRASTDTQYF. The chain couples TRBV12-3 or TRBV12-4 to TRBJ2-3. CDR3 size: 13 residues.

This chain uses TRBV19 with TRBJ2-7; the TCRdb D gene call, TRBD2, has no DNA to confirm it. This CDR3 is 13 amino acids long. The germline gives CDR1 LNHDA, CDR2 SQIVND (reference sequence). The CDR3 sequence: CASRNSGTYEQYF.

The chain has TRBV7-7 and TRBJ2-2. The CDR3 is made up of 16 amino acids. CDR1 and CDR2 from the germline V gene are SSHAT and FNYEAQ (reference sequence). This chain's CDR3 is CASSLARAGITGELFF.

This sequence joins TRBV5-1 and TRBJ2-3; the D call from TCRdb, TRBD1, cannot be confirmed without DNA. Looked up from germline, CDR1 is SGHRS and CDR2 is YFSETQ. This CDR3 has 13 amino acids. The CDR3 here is CASRTTPGDTQYF.

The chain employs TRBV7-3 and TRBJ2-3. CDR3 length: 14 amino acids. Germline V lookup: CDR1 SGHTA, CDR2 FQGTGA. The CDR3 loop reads CASSQTTPTDTQYF.

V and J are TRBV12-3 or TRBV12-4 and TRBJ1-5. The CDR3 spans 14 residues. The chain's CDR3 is CASSFRRGNQPQHF.

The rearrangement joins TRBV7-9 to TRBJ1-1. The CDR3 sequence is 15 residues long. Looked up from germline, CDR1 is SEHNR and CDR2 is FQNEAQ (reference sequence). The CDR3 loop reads CASSSQRHMNTEAFF.

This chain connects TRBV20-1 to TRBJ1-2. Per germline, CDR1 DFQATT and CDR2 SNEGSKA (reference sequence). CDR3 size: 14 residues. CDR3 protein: CSATVRNLDYGYTF.

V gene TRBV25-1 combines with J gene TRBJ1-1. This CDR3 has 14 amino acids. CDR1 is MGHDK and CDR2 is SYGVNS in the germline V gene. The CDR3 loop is CASSELSFGTEAFF.

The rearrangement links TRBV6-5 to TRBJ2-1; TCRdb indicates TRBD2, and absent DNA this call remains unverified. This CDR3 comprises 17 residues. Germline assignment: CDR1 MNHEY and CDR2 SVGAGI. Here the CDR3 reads CASSYEPLAGVYNEQFF.

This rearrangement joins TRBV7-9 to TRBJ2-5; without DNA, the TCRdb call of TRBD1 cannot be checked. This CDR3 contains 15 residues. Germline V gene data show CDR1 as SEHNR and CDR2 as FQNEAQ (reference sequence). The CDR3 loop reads CASAFFRDPGETQYF. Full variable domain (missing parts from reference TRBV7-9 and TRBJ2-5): DTGVSQNPRHKITKRGQNVTFRCDPISEHNRLYWYRQTLGQGPEFLTYFQNEAQLEKSRLLSDRFSAERPKGSFSTLEIQRTEQGDSAMYLCASAFFRDPGETQYFGPGTRLLVL.

CDR3 in amino acids: CSAPPPRMGTEAFF. The V gene is TRBV20-1, the J gene TRBJ1-1; no DNA is available, so the TRBD1 call from TCRdb remains unchecked. The CDR3 has 14 residues. The germline V gene encodes CDR1 DFQATT and CDR2 SNEGSKA (reference sequence).